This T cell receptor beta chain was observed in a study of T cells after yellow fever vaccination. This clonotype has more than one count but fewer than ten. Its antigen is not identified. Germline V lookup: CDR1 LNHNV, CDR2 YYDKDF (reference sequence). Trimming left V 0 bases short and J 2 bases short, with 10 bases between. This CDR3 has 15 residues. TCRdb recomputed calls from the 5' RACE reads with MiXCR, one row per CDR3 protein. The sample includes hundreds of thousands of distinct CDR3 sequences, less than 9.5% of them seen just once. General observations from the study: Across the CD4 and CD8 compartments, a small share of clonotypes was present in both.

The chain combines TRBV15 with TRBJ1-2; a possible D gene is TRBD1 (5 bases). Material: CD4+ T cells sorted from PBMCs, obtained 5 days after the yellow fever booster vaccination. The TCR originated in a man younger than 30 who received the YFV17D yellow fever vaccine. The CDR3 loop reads CATSRDPGGNYGYTF. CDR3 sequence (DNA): TGTGCCACCAGCAGAGATCCCGGGGGGAACTATGGCTACACCTTC.